What follows are 11 T cell receptor beta chains derived from one specimen sequenced in a study of cytomegalovirus exposure and HLA in healthy donors. PCR primers comprised 60 Vbeta and 13 Jbeta primers. The repertoire was sequenced with immunoSEQ multiplex PCR; TCRdb's copy has only in-frame clones and lacks some. Among 95,000 to 150,000 clones listed, 75% to 90% were seen once. Sequencing was performed on PBMCs. Receptors were obtained from a man in his forties or fifties in good health and CMV-seronegative.

The chain is built from TRBV28 and TRBJ2-1; TRBD1 agrees at 9 bases. With V trimmed by 5 bases and J by 1 base, 6 bases remained unmatched. This CDR3 contains 16 residues. Per germline, CDR1 MDHEN and CDR2 SYDVKM. Written as DNA, the CDR3 is TGTGCCAGCAGTCCAATAGGACAGGGGTCCTACAATGAGCAGTTCTTC. This codes for CASSPIGQGSYNEQFF.

The chain joins TRBV15 to TRBJ2-7; 7 nucleotides match TRBD1. The CDR3 runs 14 residues. Germline V CDR1 and CDR2: LNHNV, YYDKDF (reference sequence). Unmatched junction bases numbered 12, after V lost 6 bases and J lost 7 bases. Here the CDR3 reads CATSRRTGAVEQYF. For the CDR3, the DNA is TGTGCCACCAGTAGGCGGACAGGTGCGGTTGAGCAGTACTTC.

The V and J genes are TRBV7-9 and TRBJ2-1; 7 bases are shared with TRBD1. Germline V gene data show CDR1 as SEHNR and CDR2 as FQNEAQ (reference sequence). The V gene end was trimmed by 5 bases and the J gene end by 7 bases; junction bases not matched to a gene: 2. CDR3 length equals 12 residues. The CDR3 sequence is CASSPTGNEQFF. CDR3 nucleotides: TGTGCCAGCAGCCCGACAGGGAATGAGCAGTTCTTC.

The rearrangement links TRBV7-6 to TRBJ2-7, with D possibly TRBD2 on 6 matching bases. The CDR3 extends over 13 amino acids. CDR1 and CDR2 (germline): SGHVS, FNYEAQ. Trimming pared 5 bases from V and 4 bases from J, leaving 12 bases between. CDR3 nucleotides: TGTGCCAGCAGCCAGACTAGGGGTTACGAGCAGTACTTC. Its translation: CASSQTRGYEQYF.

This clone was seen just once. The chain carries TRBV29-1 and TRBJ2-7; 11 bases are a match to TRBD1. J was trimmed by 6 bases and V by 7 bases; bases with no gene match: 2. Germline V gives CDR1 SQVTM, CDR2 ANQGSEA. This CDR3 is built from 11 residues. In nucleotides, the CDR3 is TGCAGCGGCGGACAGGGGGCCGAGCAGTACTTC. Translated: CSGGQGAEQYF.

J is TRBJ1-1 and V is TRBV30, with 9 bases fitting TRBD1. CDR3 length: 15 amino acids. Germline CDR1 GTSNPN, CDR2 SVGIG (reference sequence). The ends lost 0 bases at V and 4 bases at J; junction bases unmatched: 6. The CDR3 loop is CAWSVPGTGSTEAFF. As DNA, the CDR3 is TGTGCCTGGAGTGTACCTGGGACAGGGAGCACTGAAGCTTTCTTT.

The genes are TRBV9 and TRBJ2-5, with 16 bases matching TRBD2. The junction had 6 bases not matched to a gene; V was cut back by 2 bases and J by 5 bases. The germline V gene encodes CDR1 SGDLS and CDR2 YYNGEE. The CDR3 is 17 amino acids. CDR3 nucleotides: TGTGCCAGCAGCGTGGGGACTAGCGGGAGGGCCTCTGAGACCCAGTACTTC. It translates to CASSVGTSGRASETQYF.

The J gene is TRBJ1-2, the V gene TRBV14; tentatively, D is TRBD1 (6 bases). CDR1 SGHDN and CDR2 FVKESK come from the germline V gene. The CDR3 runs 15 residues. V was trimmed by 3 bases and J by 2 bases, leaving 13 bases between them. The CDR3 is CASSQGHFLNYGYTF. The CDR3 region has the DNA TGTGCCAGCAGCCAGGGACATTTCTTGAACTATGGCTACACCTTC.

The chain links TRBV5-4 to TRBJ1-2; 8 bases are shared with TRBD1. The trim removed 0 bases at V and 8 bases at J, leaving 15 bases unmatched. The CDR3 runs 17 residues. Germline V gene sequence: CDR1 SGHNT, CDR2 YYREEE (reference sequence). As DNA, the CDR3 is TGTGCCAGCAGCTTGGATGTGGACAGGGATGAAATTCGCGGCTACACCTTC. It yields the protein CASSLDVDRDEIRGYTF.

The chain is built from TRBV28 and TRBJ2-2, with 9 bases fitting TRBD2. Germline V gene lookup returns CDR1 MDHEN and CDR2 SYDVKM. The CDR3 is 17 residues long. V was clipped by 7 bases and J by 4 bases; unmatched bases: 13. Written as DNA, the CDR3 is TGTGCCAGCACCATCATGGGGCTAGCGGGAAGCACCGGGGAGCTGTTTTTT. Amino acids: CASTIMGLAGSTGELFF. Full variable domain (outside the CDR3, taken from reference TRBV28 and TRBJ2-2): DVKVTQSSRYLVKRTGEKVFLECVQDMDHENMFWYRQDPGLGLRLIYFSYDVKMKEKGDIPEGYSVSREKKERFSLILESASTNQTSMYLCASTIMGLAGSTGELFFGEGSRLTVL.

This sequence joins TRBV30 and TRBJ2-3; 9 bases match TRBD1. V gave up 1 base and J gave up 0 bases; unmatched junction bases: 5. The CDR3 spans 16 residues. Per germline, CDR1 GTSNPN and CDR2 SVGIG (reference sequence). In DNA form, the CDR3 reads TGTGCCTGGAGTGCCGGGACAGGGTGGAGCACAGATACGCAGTATTTT. Translating it yields CAWSAGTGWSTDTQYF.